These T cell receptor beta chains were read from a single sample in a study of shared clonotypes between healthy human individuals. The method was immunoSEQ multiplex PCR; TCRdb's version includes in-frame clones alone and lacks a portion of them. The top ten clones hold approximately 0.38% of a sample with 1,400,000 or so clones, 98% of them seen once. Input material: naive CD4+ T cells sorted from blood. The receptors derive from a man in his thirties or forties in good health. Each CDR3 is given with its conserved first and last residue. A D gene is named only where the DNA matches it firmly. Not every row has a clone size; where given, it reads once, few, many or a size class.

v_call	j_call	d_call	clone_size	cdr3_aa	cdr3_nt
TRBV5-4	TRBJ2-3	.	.	CASRNVSDTQYF	TGTGCCAGCAGAAACGTCTCAGATACGCAGTATTTT
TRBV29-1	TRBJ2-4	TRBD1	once	CSVEGTAWPKNIQYF	TGCAGCGTTGAGGGGACAGCATGGCCCAAAAACATTCAGTACTTC
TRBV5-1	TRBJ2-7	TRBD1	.	CASSLLARTGSYEQYF	TGCGCCAGCAGCTTGTTAGCGAGGACAGGGTCCTACGAGCAGTACTTC
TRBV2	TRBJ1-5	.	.	CASTDGVKPQHF	TGTGCCAGCACGGACGGAGTCAAGCCCCAGCATTTT
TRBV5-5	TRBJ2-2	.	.	CASSLSPFLGELFF	TGTGCCAGCAGCTTGTCGCCTTTCCTCGGGGAGCTGTTTTTT
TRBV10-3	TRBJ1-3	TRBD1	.	CATRDRDGNTIYF	TGTGCCACCCGGGACAGGGACGGAAACACCATATATTTT
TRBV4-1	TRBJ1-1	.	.	CASTKTSAMNTEAFF	TGCGCCAGCACCAAGACGTCAGCTATGAACACTGAAGCTTTCTTT
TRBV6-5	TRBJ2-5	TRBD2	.	CASSSAGGRETQYF	TGTGCCAGCAGTTCAGCGGGAGGGCGTGAGACCCAGTACTTC
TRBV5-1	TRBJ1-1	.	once	CASSLGAGQNTEAFF	TGCGCCAGCAGCTTGGGGGCAGGGCAGAACACTGAAGCTTTCTTT
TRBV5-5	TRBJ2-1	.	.	CASSLGLYNEQFF	TGTGCCAGCAGCTTAGGCTTGTACAATGAGCAGTTCTTC
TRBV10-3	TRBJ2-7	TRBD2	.	CAISESGLAVEQYF	TGTGCCATCAGTGAGTCGGGACTAGCGGTTGAGCAGTACTTC
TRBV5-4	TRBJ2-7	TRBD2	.	CASSLELAGASEQYF	TGTGCCAGCAGCTTGGAACTAGCGGGAGCCTCCGAGCAGTACTTC